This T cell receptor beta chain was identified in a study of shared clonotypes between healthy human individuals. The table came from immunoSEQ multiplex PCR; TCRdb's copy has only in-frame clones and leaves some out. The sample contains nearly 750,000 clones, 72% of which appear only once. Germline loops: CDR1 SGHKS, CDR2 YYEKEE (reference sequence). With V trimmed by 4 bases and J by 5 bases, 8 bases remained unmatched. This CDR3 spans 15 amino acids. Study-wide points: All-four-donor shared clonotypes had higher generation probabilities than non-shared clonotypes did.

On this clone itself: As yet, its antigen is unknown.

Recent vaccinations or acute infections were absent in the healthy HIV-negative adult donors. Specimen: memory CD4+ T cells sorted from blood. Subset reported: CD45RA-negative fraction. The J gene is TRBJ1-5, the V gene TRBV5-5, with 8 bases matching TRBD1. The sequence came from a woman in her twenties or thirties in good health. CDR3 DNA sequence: TGTGCCAGCAGCAGGACAGGGTTGGGCGATCAGCCCCAGCATTTT. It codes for CASSRTGLGDQPQHF.